These 2 T cell receptor beta chains originate from one sample sequenced in a study of CD8 T cells in ankylosing spondylitis (dated by TCRdb to 2016 to 2017). Libraries were constructed by 5' RACE. Sequencing was performed on an Illumina HiSeq 2500. The public reads were run again by TCRdb, first through fastp at Q25 and then through MiXCR, and only productive beta chains were kept. When rows share a CDR3 protein, they turn into one entry using the most common DNA and genes. This sample is represented by 240,000 or so distinct CDR3 sequences; roughly 8.6% of them were singletons. Of the sample, about 6.8% is held by the ten largest clones. The sequenced sample was blood, either unsorted or a sorted T cell fraction (not recorded which). These receptors were taken from a male donor with ankylosing spondylitis or in good health (not recorded which).

This clonotype showed up many times. CDR3 coding DNA: TGCGCCAGCAGCTTGGCCTTATCCGGGGGGACCTACGAGCAGTACTTC. It codes for CASSLALSGGTYEQYF. The genes are TRBV5-1 and TRBJ2-7; 7 bases are shared with TRBD2. Germline CDR1 is SGHRS and CDR2 is YFSETQ. V shed 0 bases and J 2 bases; nucleotides not matched to a gene: 8. This CDR3 is 16 amino acids long. Drawing the rest from reference TRBV5-1 and TRBJ2-7, the complete variable domain is KAGVTQTPRYLIKTRGQQVTLSCSPISGHRSVSWYQQTPGQGLQFLFEYFSETQRNKGNFPGRFSGRQFSNSRSEMNVSTLELGDSALYLCASSLALSGGTYEQYFGPGTRLTVT.

This clonotype was counted at least ten times. The chain is built from TRBV7-2 and TRBJ2-7; perhaps TRBD1 as D (5 bases). There are 14 residues in the CDR3. The ends were cut back, 6 bases at V and 0 bases at J, with 12 bases in the middle. CDR1 SGHTA and CDR2 FQGNSA come from the germline V gene. CDR3 residues: CASRMTVNSYEQYF. DNA for the CDR3: TGTGCCAGCAGGATGACAGTGAACTCCTACGAGCAGTACTTC.